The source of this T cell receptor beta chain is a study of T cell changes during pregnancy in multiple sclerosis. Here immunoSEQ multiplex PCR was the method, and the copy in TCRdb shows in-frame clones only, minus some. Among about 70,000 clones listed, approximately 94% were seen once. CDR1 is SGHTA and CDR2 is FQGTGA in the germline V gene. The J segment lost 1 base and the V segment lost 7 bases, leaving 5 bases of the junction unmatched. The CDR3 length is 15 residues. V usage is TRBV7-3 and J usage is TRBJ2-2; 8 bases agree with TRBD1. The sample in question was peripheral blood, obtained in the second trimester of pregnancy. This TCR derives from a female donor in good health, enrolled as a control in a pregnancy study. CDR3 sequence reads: CASKSGTGNTGELFF. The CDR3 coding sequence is TGTGCCAGCAAATCGGGGACAGGGAACACCGGGGAGCTGTTTTTT. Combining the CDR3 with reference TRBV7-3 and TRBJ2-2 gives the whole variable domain GAGVSQTPSNKVTEKGKYVELRCDPISGHTALYWYRQSLGQGPEFLIYFQGTGAADDSGLPNDRFFAVRPEGSVSTLKIQRTERGDSAVYLCASKSGTGNTGELFFGEGSRLTVL.